This T cell receptor beta chain was retrieved from a study of cytomegalovirus exposure and HLA in healthy donors. The germline V gene has CDR1 LNHNV and CDR2 YYDKDF (reference sequence). V lost 3 bases, J lost 4 bases, and 10 bases stayed unmatched. The CDR3 consists of 16 residues. On this clone: Its target is unknown.

The PCR made use of 60 Vbeta and 13 Jbeta primers. Authors' data handling: Later analysis identified 80 million to 85 million unique TCR beta chains, about 11 million shared. The data were produced by immunoSEQ multiplex PCR, yet TCRdb's version contains in-frame clones alone and is incomplete. For V, J and clone size, that table is used; D and trimming come from the DNA. The sample includes 70,000 to 85,000 clones, approximately 67% of them seen just once. Study-wide points: Common viral pathogens (according to a later analysis) appeared linked to several of the most significant clusters. Presence/absence analysis assumed near-uniform sequencing depth across donors. It was confirmed in vitro that a few of the CMV-associated chains were specific for CMV antigens.

This TCR was sampled from a male donor in good health and CMV-seropositive. The sequenced sample consisted of PBMCs. This rearrangement joins TRBV15 to TRBJ2-3; 7 bases are a match to TRBD2. The CDR3 sequence: CATSRGVGGSADTQYF. CDR3 coding DNA: TGTGCCACCAGCAGGGGGGTTGGCGGGAGCGCAGATACGCAGTATTTT.